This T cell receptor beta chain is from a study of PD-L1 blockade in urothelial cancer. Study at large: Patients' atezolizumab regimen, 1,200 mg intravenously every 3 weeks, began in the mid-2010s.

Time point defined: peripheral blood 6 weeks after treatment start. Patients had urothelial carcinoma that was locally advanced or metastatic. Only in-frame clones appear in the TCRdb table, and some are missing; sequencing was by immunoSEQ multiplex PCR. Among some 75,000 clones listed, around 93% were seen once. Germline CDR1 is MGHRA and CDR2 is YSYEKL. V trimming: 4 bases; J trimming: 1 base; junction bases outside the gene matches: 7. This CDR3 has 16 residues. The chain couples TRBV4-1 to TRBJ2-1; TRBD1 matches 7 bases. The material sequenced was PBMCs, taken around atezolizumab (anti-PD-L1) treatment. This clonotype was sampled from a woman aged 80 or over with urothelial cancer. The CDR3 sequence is CASSPQQGISYNEQFF. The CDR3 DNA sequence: TGCGCCAGCAGCCCACAACAGGGGATTTCCTACAATGAGCAGTTCTTC.